Shown below are 18 T cell receptor beta chains from a single sample sequenced in a study of blood T cell repertoires in COVID-19. Assay: immunoSEQ multiplex PCR; the TCRdb copy retains only in-frame clones and omits some. The table includes 250,000 to 300,000 clones, 85% to 90% detected once. Sequences were obtained from peripheral blood. The origin of the receptors is a woman aged 40-49 years who had recovered from COVID-19.

In this sample, this clone turned up once. This chain uses TRBV7-9 with TRBJ1-4; D remains unclear. The germline V and J ends were trimmed by 5 bases and 6 bases, with 22 bases remaining between them. The CDR3 runs to 17 residues. Germline loops: CDR1 SEHNR, CDR2 FQNEAQ (reference sequence). The CDR3 sequence: CASSPPLQEGPDEKLFF. The CDR3 bases are TGTGCCAGCAGCCCGCCGTTGCAGGAGGGCCCCGATGAAAAACTGTTTTTT.

Comment on this clone: The sample holds other DNA sequences that translate to the same CDR3. V gene TRBV12-3 or TRBV12-4 combines with J gene TRBJ1-1; D is perhaps TRBD1 (6 bases). There are 12 residues in the CDR3. The V gene lost 6 bases and the J gene lost 4 bases, with 9 bases spanning the gap. The CDR3 sequence is CASRGGRTEAFF. CDR3 coding DNA: TGTGCCAGCAGGGGGGGGCGCACTGAAGCTTTCTTT.

The chain is built from TRBV9 and TRBJ1-3; weak D call: TRBD1 (6 bases). The CDR3 contains 16 residues. Trimming stripped 0 bases from V and 1 base from J, with 11 bases between. Germline CDR1 and CDR2: SGDLS and YYNGEE. The CDR3 loop is CASSVDTGFSGNTIYF. As DNA, the CDR3 is TGTGCCAGCAGCGTAGACACAGGGTTTTCTGGAAACACCATATATTTT.

The chain is built from TRBV7-2 and TRBJ2-4, with 10 bases fitting TRBD2. The CDR3 spans 18 residues. Germline V lookup: CDR1 SGHTA, CDR2 FQGNSA. The V segment lost 5 bases and the J segment 0 bases; nucleotides outside the gene matches: 10. The chain's CDR3 is CASSPPPGLAIAKNIQYF. Written as DNA, the CDR3 is TGTGCCAGCAGCCCCCCCCCGGGACTAGCGATAGCCAAAAACATTCAGTACTTC.

The V and J genes are TRBV5-1 and TRBJ1-5; D perhaps matches TRBD1 (6 bases). CDR1 is SGHRS, CDR2 YFSETQ, per germline. This CDR3 contains 13 residues. The V gene lost 4 bases and the J gene lost 9 bases, with 14 bases spanning the gap. This chain's CDR3 is CASSAEGDRPQHF. The CDR3 DNA is TGCGCCAGCAGCGCCGAGGGGGACCGGCCCCAGCATTTT.

This rearrangement joins TRBV28 to TRBJ2-1; D might be TRBD1 (6 bases). From germline, CDR1 is MDHEN and CDR2 SYDVKM. V was trimmed by 6 bases and J by 7 bases, leaving 16 bases between them. The CDR3 length is 14 residues. This chain's CDR3 is CASSYRVGWNEQFF. The CDR3 nucleotides are TGTGCCAGCAGCTACAGGGTCGGTTGGAATGAGCAGTTCTTC.

In its sample, this clone was seen once. The chain has TRBV10-3 and TRBJ1-1; 9 bases are shared with TRBD1. This CDR3 contains 16 residues. From germline, CDR1 is ENHRY and CDR2 SYGVKD. V shed 3 bases, J shed 1 base, and the junction held 6 bases outside the gene matches. The CDR3, as DNA: TGTGCCATCAGTGAAACGGGACAGGGAGAGAACACTGAAGCTTTCTTT. It specifies CAISETGQGENTEAFF.

V is TRBV9 and J is TRBJ2-1; D may be TRBD1 (5 bases). Germline CDR1 reads SGDLS; CDR2 reads YYNGEE. The V and J ends lost 0 bases and 2 bases respectively, with 12 bases between them. The CDR3 runs 16 residues. In DNA, the CDR3 is TGTGCCAGCAGCGTAGAGAATGGGGCGACCTACAATGAGCAGTTCTTC. Protein product: CASSVENGATYNEQFF.

This rearrangement joins TRBV20-1 to TRBJ2-7, with a weak D call TRBD1 (6 bases). CDR1 is DFQATT and CDR2 is SNEGSKA in the germline V gene (reference sequence). V was cut by 3 bases and J by 6 bases, with 21 bases left in between. This CDR3 spans 15 amino acids. CDR3: CSASSLGSPRGEQYF. CDR3 nucleotides: TGCAGTGCTAGTAGCTTAGGGAGCCCCAGGGGCGAGCAGTACTTC.

The CDR3 DNA reads TGTGCCAGTACGCCACGGGTTCAGGGTCGTAATCAGCCCCAGCATTTT. This gives the protein CASTPRVQGRNQPQHF. The V call is TRBV19, the J call TRBJ1-5; D possibly corresponds to TRBD1 (5 bases). The germline CDR1 and CDR2 sequences are LNHDA and SQIVND (reference sequence). V shed 7 bases and J shed 4 bases, with 20 bases lying between them. CDR3 length equals 16 residues. Complete variable domain (other parts from reference TRBV19 and TRBJ1-5): DGGITQSPKYLFRKEGQNVTLSCEQNLNHDAMYWYRQDPGQGLRLIYYSQIVNDFQKGDIAEGYSVSREKKESFPLTVTSAQKNPTAFYLCASTPRVQGRNQPQHFGDGTRLSIL.

The chain uses TRBV4-1 and TRBJ2-2, with a tentative D call TRBD1 (5 bases). V gave up 4 bases and J gave up 7 bases, with 16 bases separating them. The CDR3 runs to 15 residues. CDR1 and CDR2 (germline): MGHRA, YSYEKL. CDR3: CASSPPARVSGELFF. The CDR3 nucleotides are TGCGCCAGCAGCCCCCCGGCCAGGGTTAGCGGGGAGCTGTTTTTT.

V and J are TRBV7-9 and TRBJ2-1; the match to TRBD1 covers 8 bases. V lost 6 bases to trimming and J lost 8 bases; unmatched junction nucleotides: 12. The CDR3 sequence is 15 residues long. CDR1 is SEHNR, CDR2 FQNEAQ, per germline (reference sequence). The CDR3: CASRSGQALRHEQFF. Written as DNA, the CDR3 is TGTGCCAGCAGATCGGGACAGGCGTTGCGGCATGAGCAGTTCTTC.

The V call is TRBV4-2, the J call TRBJ1-2, with 12 bases that match TRBD1. CDR1 is LGHNA and CDR2 is YNFKEQ in the germline V gene. Unmatched junction bases numbered 3, after V lost 0 bases and J lost 4 bases. The length of the CDR3 is 16 residues. This chain's CDR3 is CASSQDGTGGLYGYTF. CDR3 nucleotide sequence: TGTGCCAGCAGCCAAGATGGGACAGGGGGCCTCTATGGCTACACCTTC.

The chain recombines TRBV14 with TRBJ1-6, with TRBD1 as a possible D gene (5 bases). The CDR3 extends over 15 amino acids. The germline gives CDR1 SGHDN, CDR2 FVKESK. Trimming took off 1 base at V and 11 bases at J, with 15 bases between the two ends. The CDR3: CASSQALGGVAPLHF. The CDR3 DNA is TGTGCCAGCAGCCAAGCCCTCGGGGGGGTCGCACCCCTCCACTTT.

The chain employs TRBV9 and TRBJ1-1; 7 nucleotides line up with TRBD1. This CDR3 is built from 14 residues. The germline CDR1 and CDR2 sequences are SGDLS and YYNGEE. V was pared by 4 bases and J by 5 bases, with 8 bases of the junction left unmatched. The CDR3 sequence is CASSFLAGGTEAFF. Written as DNA, the CDR3 is TGTGCCAGCAGCTTCCTGGCAGGGGGGACTGAAGCTTTCTTT.

The chain has TRBV7-9 and TRBJ2-2; 7 nucleotides agree with TRBD2. Trimming cost V 1 base and J 3 bases; bases outside gene matches: 2. CDR3 length equals 15 residues. The V gene's germline CDR1 is SEHNR and CDR2 FQNEAQ (reference sequence). As DNA, the CDR3 is TGTGCCAGCAGCTTAGTGCGGGAGTACACCGGGGAGCTGTTTTTT. Translated, it gives CASSLVREYTGELFF.

This chain links TRBV14 with TRBJ2-5; tentatively, D is TRBD2 (5 bases). The CDR3 extends over 13 amino acids. The V gene's germline CDR1 is SGHDN and CDR2 FVKESK. V shed 4 bases and J shed 5 bases, with 11 bases lying between them. DNA for the CDR3: TGTGCCAGCAGCCGTTCGACTACGGAGACCCAGTACTTC. Protein sequence: CASSRSTTETQYF.

The J gene is TRBJ1-5, the V gene TRBV11-2; TRBD1 agrees at 8 bases. The CDR3 consists of 16 residues. V dropped 5 bases and J dropped 4; count of bases not matched to a gene: 10. The germline CDR1 and CDR2 sequences are SGHAT and FQNNGV. The CDR3 protein is CASSQQGGGLNQPQHF. In DNA form, the CDR3 reads TGTGCCAGCAGCCAACAGGGGGGAGGTCTGAATCAGCCCCAGCATTTT.